These 10 T cell receptor beta chains were all obtained from the same sample, sequenced in a study of long-term antiretroviral therapy in people with HIV. At survey level, the immunoSEQ assay was run in its v3.0 version. Profiled with immunoSEQ multiplex PCR; TCRdb holds only in-frame clones, not every one. The table has tens of thousands of clones, approximately 93% seen once. Sequencing was performed on unsorted PBMCs, taken 6.2 years after starting antiretroviral therapy. These receptors were collected from a man aged 35-49 years with HIV.

The chain has TRBV11-2 and TRBJ2-3; 8 positions agree with TRBD1. With V trimmed by 5 bases and J by 4 bases, 5 bases remained unmatched. Per germline, CDR1 SGHAT and CDR2 FQNNGV. This CDR3 region has 14 residues. The CDR3 loop reads CASSRRQGPDTQYF. CDR3 sequence (DNA): TGTGCCAGCAGCCGGAGACAGGGGCCAGATACGCAGTATTTT.

The J gene is TRBJ2-7, the V gene TRBV15; D gene ambiguous. There are 16 residues in the CDR3. V gave up 0 bases and J gave up 3 bases, with 15 bases separating them. Germline lookup yields CDR1 LNHNV and CDR2 YYDKDF (reference sequence). The CDR3, as DNA: TGTGCCACCAGCAGAGATCGTGATTCAGCAATCTACGAGCAGTACTTC. Amino acid sequence: CATSRDRDSAIYEQYF.

The rearrangement uses TRBV27 and TRBJ1-2, with 7 bases that match TRBD1. CDR1 is MNHEY, CDR2 SMNVEV, per germline (reference sequence). V lost 8 bases, J lost 6 bases, and 6 bases stayed unmatched. The length of the CDR3 is 12 residues. The CDR3 protein is CASGSTGNGYTF. CDR3 nucleotide sequence: TGTGCCAGCGGGTCGACAGGGAATGGCTACACCTTC.

There are a few counts of this clone. V gene TRBV5-1 combines with J gene TRBJ2-1; 11 positions match TRBD2. Germline V lookup: CDR1 SGHRS, CDR2 YFSETQ. Trimming at V came to 4 bases and at J to 7 bases, leaving 10 bases not matched to a gene. The CDR3 spans 16 residues. The chain's CDR3 is CASSLTTSGRSNEQFF. The CDR3 DNA follows: TGCGCCAGCAGCCTGACCACTAGCGGGAGAAGTAATGAGCAGTTCTTC.

The chain is built from TRBV7-8 and TRBJ2-2; TRBD1 is a possible D gene (6 bases). Trimming stripped 6 bases from V and 4 bases from J, with 15 bases between. Germline V CDR1 and CDR2: SGHVS, FQNEAQ. This CDR3 has 15 amino acids. The DNA for the CDR3 is TGTGCCAGCAGGACTAACCAGGGGCCCACCGGGGAGCTGTTTTTT. Its protein is CASRTNQGPTGELFF.

V gene TRBV7-6 combines with J gene TRBJ2-1, with D perhaps matching TRBD2 (5 bases). Trimming left V 5 bases short and J 2 bases short, with 10 bases between. Germline V gene lookup returns CDR1 SGHVS and CDR2 FNYEAQ. This CDR3 region has 14 residues. CDR3 region: CASSPRTAYNEQFF. As DNA, the CDR3 is TGTGCCAGCAGCCCTAGGACTGCCTACAATGAGCAGTTCTTC.

This sequence joins TRBV5-1 and TRBJ2-5; D uncertain. The germline V gene encodes CDR1 SGHRS and CDR2 YFSETQ. CDR3 length: 15 residues. Trimming stripped 7 bases from V and 1 base from J, with 17 bases between. CDR3 sequence reads: CASSWATTFQETQYF. CDR3 in DNA: TGCGCCAGCTCCTGGGCCACGACATTCCAAGAGACCCAGTACTTC.

The genes are TRBV6-1 and TRBJ1-1; D remains ambiguous. The CDR3 is made up of 13 amino acids. CDR1 is MNHNS and CDR2 is SASEGT in the germline V gene. Trimming cost V 4 bases and J 0 bases, with 6 bases left between them. CDR3 protein: CASSGTMNTEAFF. DNA of the CDR3: TGTGCCAGCAGTGGAACCATGAACACTGAAGCTTTCTTT.

This chain joins TRBV7-6 and TRBJ2-5; TRBD1 matches 7 bases. This CDR3 is 15 amino acids long. After removal of 5 bases from V and 4 bases from J, the junction contained 10 bases not matched to a gene. CDR1 is SGHVS, CDR2 FNYEAQ, per germline. For the CDR3, the DNA is TGTGCCAGCAGCCTAGAGACAGGGTTTGGAGAGACCCAGTACTTC. Its protein product is CASSLETGFGETQYF.

The sample holds one count of this clone. V usage is TRBV27 and J usage is TRBJ2-1; D tentatively reads TRBD1 or TRBD2 (5 bases each). V was clipped by 5 bases and J by 0 bases, with 11 bases between them. CDR3 length: 15 residues. CDR1 is MNHEY, CDR2 SMNVEV, per germline (reference sequence). CDR3 coding DNA: TGTGCCAGCAGTCTCGGGGCAAGCTCCTACAATGAGCAGTTCTTC. Translation gives CASSLGASSYNEQFF.